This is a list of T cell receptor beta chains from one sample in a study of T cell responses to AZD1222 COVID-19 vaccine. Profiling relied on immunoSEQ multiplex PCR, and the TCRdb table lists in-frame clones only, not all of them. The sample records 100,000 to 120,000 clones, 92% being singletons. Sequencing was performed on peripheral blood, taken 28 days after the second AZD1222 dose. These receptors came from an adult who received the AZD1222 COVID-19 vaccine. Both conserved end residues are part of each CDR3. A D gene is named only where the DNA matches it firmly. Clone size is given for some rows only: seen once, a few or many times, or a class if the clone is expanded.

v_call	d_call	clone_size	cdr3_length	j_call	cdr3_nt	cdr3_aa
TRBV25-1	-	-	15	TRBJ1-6	TGTGCCAGCAGTTCCCAGGTTTCCTATAATTCACCCCTCCACTTT	CASSSQVSYNSPLHF
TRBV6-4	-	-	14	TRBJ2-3	TGTGCCAGCAGTGACCCCTTGGTAGGAGATACGCAGTATTTT	CASSDPLVGDTQYF
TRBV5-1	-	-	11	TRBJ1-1	TGCGCCAGCAAGTTAAGCACTGAAGCTTTCTTT	CASKLSTEAFF
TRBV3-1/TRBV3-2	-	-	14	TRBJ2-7	TGTGCCAGCAGCCAAGATCTGGGGCCCTACGAGCAGTACTTC	CASSQDLGPYEQYF
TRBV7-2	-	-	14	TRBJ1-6	TGTGCCAGCAGCTTAGCCGGTTCCAATTCACCCCTCCACTTT	CASSLAGSNSPLHF
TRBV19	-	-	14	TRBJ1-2	TGTGCCAGTAGTACGAACACGGAGGTCCATGGCTACACCTTC	CASSTNTEVHGYTF
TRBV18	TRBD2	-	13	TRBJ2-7	TGTGCCAGCTCGCTGTTGGCGGGGGACGAGCAGTACTTC	CASSLLAGDEQYF
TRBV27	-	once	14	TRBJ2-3	TGTGCCAGCAGTTTATTAAGAACTGTGGATACGCAGTATTTT	CASSLLRTVDTQYF
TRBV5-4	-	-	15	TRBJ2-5	TGTGCCAGCAGACGCGGAGGCAGGGAAGCGGAGACCCAGTACTTC	CASRRGGREAETQYF
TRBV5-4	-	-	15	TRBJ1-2	TGTGCCAGCAGCTTGGCCGTGAGGGCTAACTATGGCTACACCTTC	CASSLAVRANYGYTF
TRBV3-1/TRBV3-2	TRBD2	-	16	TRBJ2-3	TGTGCCAGCAGCTATCTGGGGACTAGCGGCTCCGAATCGCAGTATTTT	CASSYLGTSGSESQYF
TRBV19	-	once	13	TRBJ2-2	TGTGCCACTTCTGACGCGAACACCGGGGAGCTGTTTTTT	CATSDANTGELFF
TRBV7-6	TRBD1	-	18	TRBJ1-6	TGTGCCAGCAGCTCGGGGGGTGGACAGGGGCGAACCCGTTCACCCCTCCACTTT	CASSSGGGQGRTRSPLHF
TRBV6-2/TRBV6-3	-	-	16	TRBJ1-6	TGTGCCAGCAGTTACTCCTCGGACGGACTAAATTCACCCCTCCACTTT	CASSYSSDGLNSPLHF
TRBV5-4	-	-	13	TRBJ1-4	TGTGCCAGCAGCCCCCAGTCGAGTGAAAAACTGTTTTTT	CASSPQSSEKLFF
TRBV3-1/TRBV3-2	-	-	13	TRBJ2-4	TGTGCCAGCAGTCGCCGGGACACAAACATTCAGTACTTC	CASSRRDTNIQYF
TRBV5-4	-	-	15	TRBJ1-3	TGTGCCAGCAGCTTGGGGGGGTTCTCTGGAAACACCATATATTTT	CASSLGGFSGNTIYF
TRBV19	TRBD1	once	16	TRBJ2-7	TGTGCCAGTAAGGGGACCCGAGACAGGGTCGACTACGAGCAGTACTTC	CASKGTRDRVDYEQYF